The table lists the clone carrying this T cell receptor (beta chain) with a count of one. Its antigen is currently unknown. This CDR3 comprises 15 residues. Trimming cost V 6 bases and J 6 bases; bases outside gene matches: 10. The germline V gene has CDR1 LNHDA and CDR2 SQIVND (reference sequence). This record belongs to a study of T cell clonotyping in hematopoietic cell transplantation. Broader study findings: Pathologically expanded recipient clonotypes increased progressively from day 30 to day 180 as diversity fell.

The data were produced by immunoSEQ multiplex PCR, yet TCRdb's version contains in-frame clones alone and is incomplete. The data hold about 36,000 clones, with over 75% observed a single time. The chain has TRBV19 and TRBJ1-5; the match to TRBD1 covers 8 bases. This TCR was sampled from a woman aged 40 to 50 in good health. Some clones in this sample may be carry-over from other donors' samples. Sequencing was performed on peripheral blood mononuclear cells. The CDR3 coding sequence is TGTGCCAGTAGCCGCGACAGGGGCCTTCGTCAGCCCCAGCATTTT. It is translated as CASSRDRGLRQPQHF.